This T cell receptor (beta chain) was profiled in a study of T cell responses to AZD1222 COVID-19 vaccine. Study observations and caveats: When two AZD1222 doses had been given, Spike-specific TCR breadth and depth rose. There were repertoire samples only from the period after the peak T cell response. AZD1222 recipients seropositive at baseline numbered only six or seven. Nearly half of spike-specific TCRs reportedly target unmutated variant regions.

Libraries were prepared by immunoSEQ multiplex PCR; TCRdb keeps only in-frame clonotypes and omits some of them. The table has about 47,000 clones, about four fifths seen once. V dropped 7 bases and J dropped 7; count of bases not matched to a gene: 9. Per the germline V gene, CDR1 is SNHLY and CDR2 is FYNNEI. The CDR3 runs to 15 residues. A note on this clone: The antigen remains unidentified.

The TCR originated in an adult who received the MenACWY meningococcal vaccine as a control. The chain couples TRBV2 to TRBJ1-6, with 8 bases that match TRBD1. Sequenced here: peripheral blood, sampled 28 days after the second dose of the MenACWY control vaccine. CDR3 amino acids: CASNPTGVNNSPLHF. The DNA of the CDR3 is TGTGCCAGCAACCCGACAGGGGTGAACAATTCACCCCTCCACTTT.